The next 21 T cell receptor beta chains were all read from a single sample in a study of blood T cell repertoires in COVID-19. Only in-frame clones appear in the TCRdb table, and some are missing; sequencing was by immunoSEQ multiplex PCR. The sample gives about 300,000 clones, just over 85% of which show up once; approximately 4.1% is in the top ten. Sequenced material: PBMCs or T cells enriched from blood (not recorded which). These receptors all come from a man aged 25 to 40 who had recovered from COVID-19.

The CDR3 loop reads CASFSGTLDSYGYTF. CDR3 DNA: TGTGCCAGTTTCTCCGGGACATTGGACAGCTATGGCTACACCTTC. The gene calls are TRBV19 and TRBJ1-2; possible D gene TRBD1, 6 bases. The CDR3 covers 15 residues. Germline V lookup: CDR1 LNHDA, CDR2 SQIVND (reference sequence). V gave up 8 bases and J gave up 4 bases, with 20 bases separating them.

The chain links TRBV12-3 or TRBV12-4 to TRBJ1-2, with a tentative D call TRBD1 (5 bases). The CDR3 sequence is 13 residues long. V was clipped by 2 bases and J by 6 bases, with 10 bases between them. CDR3 sequence: CASSLWPRDGYTF. As DNA, the CDR3 is TGTGCCAGCAGTTTATGGCCCAGGGATGGCTACACCTTC.

This clone turned up a few times. The genes are TRBV2 and TRBJ2-7; 11 bases align to TRBD2. This CDR3 contains 12 residues. Trimming at V came to 11 bases and at J to 9 bases, leaving 9 bases not matched to a gene. CDR1 and CDR2 (germline): SNHLY, FYNNEI. The CDR3 region is CAGGTSGRRQYF. The CDR3, as DNA: TGTGCCGGAGGGACTAGCGGTAGAAGGCAGTACTTC.

This clone showed up just a few times. The chain carries TRBV6-5 and TRBJ2-3; D unresolved. The CDR3 is 15 residues long. Germline CDR1 MNHEY, CDR2 SVGAGI. The V end lost 6 bases, the J end lost 1 base, and 14 bases lay between the germline ends. CDR3 DNA: TGTGCCAGCAGGAGACGGCGGATGGGCACAGATACGCAGTATTTT. This encodes CASRRRRMGTDTQYF.

CDR3 loop: CATSDSSAGGEYQFF. CDR3 DNA: TGTGCCACCAGTGATTCCTCTGCAGGAGGGGAATACCAGTTCTTC. The genes are TRBV24-1 and TRBJ2-1; TRBD2 might be the D (6 bases). Germline V CDR1 and CDR2: KGHDR, SFDVKD. The germline V and J ends were trimmed by 2 bases and 13 bases, with 20 bases remaining between them. This CDR3 comprises 15 residues.

The chain is built from TRBV6-5 and TRBJ2-3; TRBD2 aligns across 9 bases. Germline V gene sequence: CDR1 MNHEY, CDR2 SVGAGI. V lost 3 bases and J lost 7; bases outside the gene matches: 11. The length of the CDR3 is 16 residues. The CDR3 DNA is TGTGCCAGCAGTTATTCCTTAACAGCGGGGGGACATACGCAGTATTTT. Encoded protein: CASSYSLTAGGHTQYF.

The gene calls are TRBV5-4 and TRBJ2-5; 8 bases fit TRBD2. The CDR3 runs to 19 residues. The J segment lost 5 bases and the V segment lost 0 bases, leaving 18 bases of the junction unmatched. Looked up from germline, CDR1 is SGHNT and CDR2 is YYREEE (reference sequence). The CDR3 here is CASSLVGGETRAATETQYF. CDR3 DNA sequence: TGTGCCAGCAGCTTGGTCGGGGGGGAGACCAGGGCAGCGACGGAGACCCAGTACTTC. The full variable domain, with the rest looked up from reference TRBV5-4 and TRBJ2-5, is ETGVTQSPTHLIKTRGQQVTLRCSSQSGHNTVSWYQQALGQGPQFIFQYYREEENGRGNFPPRFSGLQFPNYSSELNVNALELDDSALYLCASSLVGGETRAATETQYFGPGTRLLVL.

The rearrangement joins TRBV30 to TRBJ1-1; D is ambiguous. CDR1 is GTSNPN, CDR2 SVGIG, per germline (reference sequence). The V and J ends lost 5 bases and 5 bases respectively, with 15 bases between them. There are 13 residues in the CDR3. This CDR3 reads CAWRTGSGTEAFF. CDR3 nucleotides: TGTGCCTGGCGGACCGGTTCGGGGACTGAAGCTTTCTTT.

The chain uses TRBV6-4 and TRBJ1-2, with D tentatively TRBD1 (6 bases). This CDR3 is built from 12 residues. The V and J ends lost 5 bases and 10 bases respectively, with 14 bases between them. Germline loops: CDR1 MRHNA, CDR2 SNTAGT. The CDR3 DNA follows: TGTGCCAGCAGTACCCCGGGACATCCCTACACCTTC. It specifies CASSTPGHPYTF.

The chain employs TRBV13 and TRBJ1-1; 7 bases are shared with TRBD1. This CDR3 contains 15 residues. V gave up 7 bases and J gave up 5 bases; unmatched junction bases: 13. Germline CDR1 PRHDT, CDR2 FYEKMQ (reference sequence). CDR3 DNA sequence: TGTGCCAGCAACCGGAGAAGGGGGCGGGAAACTGAAGCTTTCTTT. This encodes CASNRRRGRETEAFF.

The chain is built from TRBV6-5 and TRBJ1-1; 8 positions agree with TRBD1. The length of the CDR3 is 12 residues. Trimming removed 11 bases from V and 6 bases from J; junction bases left unmatched: 8. Germline CDR1 reads MNHEY; CDR2 reads SVGAGI. CDR3 sequence: CAPGQGESEAFF. For the CDR3, the DNA is TGTGCCCCCGGACAGGGAGAGTCTGAAGCTTTCTTT.

The gene calls are TRBV11-2 and TRBJ2-7; D may be TRBD1 (7 bases). The V and J ends lost 3 bases and 0 bases respectively, with 12 bases between them. Germline values: CDR1 SGHAT, CDR2 FQNNGV. The CDR3 has 15 amino acids. The CDR3 reads CASSFQGGNSYEQYF. Here the CDR3 DNA reads TGTGCCAGCAGCTTCCAGGGGGGTAACTCCTACGAGCAGTACTTC.

V usage is TRBV5-1 and J usage is TRBJ2-7, with a weak D call TRBD1 (6 bases). CDR3 length equals 13 residues. Trimming removed 0 bases at V and 5 bases at J, with 9 bases between. Per the germline V gene, CDR1 is SGHRS and CDR2 is YFSETQ. The CDR3 bases are TGCGCCAGCAGCTTGGGGGGGACAAACGAGCAGTACTTC. It is translated as CASSLGGTNEQYF. The complete variable domain, with remaining parts taken from reference TRBV5-1 and TRBJ2-7, reads KAGVTQTPRYLIKTRGQQVTLSCSPISGHRSVSWYQQTPGQGLQFLFEYFSETQRNKGNFPGRFSGRQFSNSRSEMNVSTLELGDSALYLCASSLGGTNEQYFGPGTRLTVT.

The genes are TRBV14 and TRBJ1-4; possible D gene TRBD1, 5 bases. The CDR3 runs 15 residues. The germline V gene encodes CDR1 SGHDN and CDR2 FVKESK. V was trimmed by 2 bases and J by 3 bases, leaving 10 bases between them. CDR3 in DNA: TGTGCCAGCAGCCAACAGGGTTCGGCTAATGAAAAACTGTTTTTT. It encodes CASSQQGSANEKLFF.

The chain links TRBV5-1 to TRBJ1-1; D not certain. The CDR3 is made up of 13 amino acids. Germline CDR1 and CDR2: SGHRS and YFSETQ. The germline V and J ends were trimmed by 1 base and 4 bases, with 8 bases remaining between them. The CDR3 loop is CASSLTSPTEAFF. The CDR3 nucleotides read TGCGCCAGCAGCTTGACCAGTCCCACTGAAGCTTTCTTT.

CDR3 in DNA: TGTGCCAGCTCCTCTCGAAGATCTATGAACACTGAAGCTTTCTTT. It yields the protein CASSSRRSMNTEAFF. The chain is built from TRBV18 and TRBJ1-1; no definite D call. V lost 6 bases to trimming and J lost 0 bases, with 14 bases between them. The CDR3 sequence is 15 residues long. CDR1 is KGHSH, CDR2 LQKENI, per germline.

This clone was recorded only once. The V gene is TRBV7-8, the J gene TRBJ2-7, with D possibly matching TRBD1 (6 bases). The germline V gene encodes CDR1 SGHVS and CDR2 FQNEAQ. CDR3 size: 13 residues. Trimming stripped 3 bases from V and 4 bases from J, with 10 bases between. In DNA, the CDR3 is TGTGCCAGCAGCTTCGAGGGGGTGTACGAGCAGTACTTC. Amino acid sequence: CASSFEGVYEQYF.

This clone was counted a few times. The chain uses TRBV3-1 (or the pseudogene TRBV3-2) and TRBJ1-1; 7 nucleotides align to TRBD1. Germline assignment: CDR1 LGHDT and CDR2 YNNKEL (reference sequence). This CDR3 is built from 12 residues. The trim removed 4 bases at V and 8 bases at J, leaving 4 bases unmatched. DNA of the CDR3: TGTGCCAGCAGCCTCAGGGGGACGGAAGCTTTCTTT. This sequence encodes CASSLRGTEAFF.

The chain joins TRBV6-5 to TRBJ2-7, with D maybe TRBD1 (5 bases). The germline V and J ends were trimmed by 0 bases and 5 bases, with 11 bases remaining between them. The germline gives CDR1 MNHEY, CDR2 SVGAGI. This CDR3 is 14 amino acids long. Written as DNA, the CDR3 is TGTGCCAGCAGTTACTCCGACAAGGGGCACGAGCAGTACTTC. Amino acid sequence: CASSYSDKGHEQYF.

The chain employs TRBV6-8 and TRBJ1-1; D not resolved. Looked up from germline, CDR1 is MNHGY and CDR2 is SAAAGT. V gave up 4 bases and J gave up 0 bases, with 12 bases separating them. The CDR3 spans 15 residues. Written as DNA, the CDR3 is TGTGCCAGCAGTTCGGGTAATTCCATGAACACTGAAGCTTTCTTT. Encoded protein: CASSSGNSMNTEAFF.

In this sample, this clone turned up a few times. This sequence joins TRBV7-2 and TRBJ1-5, with 9 positions matching TRBD1. CDR1 SGHTA and CDR2 FQGNSA come from the germline V gene. This CDR3 is 15 amino acids long. V lost 4 bases to trimming and J lost 0 bases; unmatched junction nucleotides: 1. Written as DNA, the CDR3 is TGTGCCAGCAGCTCACAGGGGGCTAGCAATCAGCCCCAGCATTTT. Protein: CASSSQGASNQPQHF.